The 28 T cell receptor beta chains below all came from one sample that was sequenced in a study of T cell clonality in common variable immunodeficiency. Clones were read by immunoSEQ multiplex PCR, and TCRdb kept only the in-frame ones, dropping some. Altogether roughly 29,000 clones were found in the sample, and no singletons occur. Source material: peripheral blood mononuclear cells. These receptors came from a person between 18 and 75 years old in good health.

A remark on this clone: The read ends 3 residues shy of where the CDR3 ends; the end is completed using the germline J gene. The chain recombines TRBV7-8 with TRBJ1-4; TRBD1 matches 7 bases. V gave up 5 bases and J gave up 4 bases; unmatched junction bases: 7. Germline CDR1 and CDR2: SGHVS and FQNEAQ. This CDR3 region has 15 residues. The sequenced part of the CDR3 DNA is TGTGCCAGCAGCCTCTGGACAGGAATTAATGAAAAA. This translates into CASSLWTGINEK. The complete CDR3 sequence is CASSLWTGINEKLFF.

In its sample, this clone was seen many times. The read halts 3 residues ahead of the CDR3 end, with the missing end drawn from the germline J gene. The chain has TRBV7-3 and TRBJ2-5; 8 nucleotides match TRBD2. CDR1 is SGHTA and CDR2 is FQGTGA in the germline V gene. The CDR3 runs to 15 residues. V was clipped by 5 bases and J by 2 bases; unmatched bases: 7. The covered CDR3 bases are TGTGCCAGCAGCCCCTCGGGACTAGGACAAGAGACC. Protein sequence: CASSPSGLGQET. The CDR3 in its entirety is CASSPSGLGQETQYF.

This clone was counted many times. Coverage ceases 3 residues before the CDR3 finishes, and the germline J gene fills in the end. This chain joins TRBV7-6 and TRBJ1-6; D may be TRBD1 (6 bases). This CDR3 region has 16 residues. Germline-derived CDR1 and CDR2 are SGHVS and FNYEAQ. Trimming removed 0 bases at V and 6 bases at J, with 12 bases between. CDR3 DNA (partial): TGTGCCAGCAGCTTAGCCCAGGGGCTTGCTAATTCACCC. It specifies CASSLAQGLANSP. The full CDR3 protein reads CASSLAQGLANSPLHF.

Many counts were recorded for this clone. The CDR3 end is not reached by the read, which stops 3 residues before it; the germline J gene fills it in. The chain has TRBV18 and TRBJ2-1, with 8 positions matching TRBD2. Losses at the gene ends were 3 bases for V and 9 bases for J; bases not matched to a gene: 10. CDR3 length: 15 residues. Looked up from germline, CDR1 is KGHSH and CDR2 is LQKENI. Partial CDR3 DNA: TGTGCCAGCTCACCGATCCCCAGGACTAGCTTTGAG. Encoded protein: CASSPIPRTSFE. The complete CDR3 reads CASSPIPRTSFEQFF. Using reference TRBV18 and TRBJ2-1 for the parts outside the CDR3, the full variable domain is NAGVMQNPRHLVRRRGQEARLRCSPMKGHSHVYWYRQLPEEGLKFMVYLQKENIIDESGMPKERFSAEFPKEGPSILRIQQVVRGDSAAYFCASSPIPRTSFEQFFGPGTRLTVL.

This clone was counted ten times or more. Incomplete CDR3 DNA: TGCAGTGCTCCCGGGACAGCGAACACCGGGGAG. Protein: CSAPGTANTGE. The complete CDR3 sequence is CSAPGTANTGELFF. The chain has TRBV20-1 and TRBJ2-2; 7 nucleotides agree with TRBD1. The read stops 3 residues short of the end of the CDR3; the missing end is completed from the germline J gene. Germline V CDR1 and CDR2: DFQATT, SNEGSKA (reference sequence). Trimming at V came to 5 bases and at J to 0 bases, leaving 3 bases not matched to a gene. The CDR3 extends over 14 amino acids.

The sample holds many counts of this clone. Relative to the germline gene, one junction end is altered; a read error may explain this. The CDR3 end lies 3 residues beyond the end of the read and is filled in from the germline J gene. The chain uses TRBV4-1 and TRBJ2-5, with TRBD1 matching 11 bases. Germline lookup yields CDR1 MGHRA and CDR2 YSYEKL. This CDR3 has 16 residues. CDR3 sequence: CTSSQDQGTGGKTQYF. The part of the CDR3 DNA that was read is TGCACCAGCAGCCAAGATCAGGGGACAGGGGGGAAGACC.

About this clone itself: The read falls 3 residues short of the CDR3 end, and the missing part is taken from the germline J gene. The V and J genes are TRBV2 and TRBJ1-2; TRBD1 might be the D (6 bases). The CDR3 consists of 10 residues. Germline lookup yields CDR1 SNHLY and CDR2 FYNNEI. The DNA read from the CDR3 is TGTGCCACCAGGACAGACGGC. This gives the protein CATRTDG. Given in full, the CDR3 is CATRTDGYTF.

At least ten counts were recorded for this clone. The read ends 3 residues before the CDR3 terminus; that terminus is restored from the germline J gene. V usage is TRBV6-2 or TRBV6-3 and J usage is TRBJ1-1; 9 bases line up with TRBD1. The CDR3 loop spans 17 amino acids. Germline values: CDR1 MNHEY, CDR2 SVGEGT. V dropped 2 bases and J dropped 0; count of bases not matched to a gene: 7. Incomplete CDR3 DNA: TGTGCCAGCAGTTACGCAGGGACAGGGAGTTTGAACACTGAA. Its translation: CASSYAGTGSLNTE. Given in full, the CDR3 is CASSYAGTGSLNTEAFF.

This clone was detected many times. The read stops 3 residues short of the end of the CDR3; the missing end is completed from the germline J gene. The chain couples TRBV7-3 to TRBJ1-4; 8 bases align to TRBD1. The germline gives CDR1 SGHTA, CDR2 FQGTGA. CDR3 length equals 13 residues. CDR3 amino acids: CASSPDRGGKLFF. The DNA read from the CDR3 is TGTGCCAGCAGCCCAGACAGGGGAGGGAAA.

A note on this clone: The sequenced fragment ends 3 residues before the CDR3 boundary, so the rest is inferred from the germline J gene. J is TRBJ2-1 and V is TRBV11-2; 8 bases line up with TRBD2. With 4 bases clipped from V and 4 bases from J, the junction kept 6 bases outside the gene matches. The CDR3 consists of 15 residues. Germline CDR1 reads SGHAT; CDR2 reads FQNNGV. CDR3 loop: CASSSSGGSYNEQFF. CDR3 DNA (partial): TGTGCCAGCAGCTCAAGCGGGGGTAGTTACAATGAG. The whole variable domain, filled in from reference TRBV11-2 and TRBJ2-1, reads EAGVAQSPRYKIIEKRQSVAFWCNPISGHATLYWYQQILGQGPKLLIQFQNNGVVDDSQLPKDRFSAERLKGVDSTLKIQPAKLEDSAVYLCASSSSGGSYNEQFFGPGTRLTVL.

Incomplete CDR3 DNA: TGTGCCAGCAGGGCAGGCAATCAGCCG. Protein: CASRAGNQP. The entire CDR3 reads CASRAGNQPQYF. V is TRBV2 and J is TRBJ2-3; no clear D gene. The read gets to within 3 residues of the CDR3 end, and the germline J gene fills in the rest. The germline gives CDR1 SNHLY, CDR2 FYNNEI. The CDR3 has 12 residues.

This clone was picked up many times. The read falls 3 residues short of the CDR3 end, and the missing part is taken from the germline J gene. The chain is built from TRBV11-2 and TRBJ2-3, with 9 bases fitting TRBD2. The germline V gene has CDR1 SGHAT and CDR2 FQNNGV. Germline trimming cut 5 bases from V and 0 bases from J; bases unmatched to any gene: 3. CDR3 length equals 15 residues. The CDR3 region is CASSVTSGSTDTQYF. The CDR3 DNA, read in part, is TGTGCCAGCAGCGTTACTAGCGGGAGCACAGATACG.

This clone was counted many times. The CDR3 end lies 3 residues beyond the end of the read and is filled in from the germline J gene. The chain carries TRBV14 and TRBJ2-3, with D possibly TRBD2 on 5 matching bases. The germline gives CDR1 SGHDN, CDR2 FVKESK. This CDR3 spans 15 amino acids. Trimming shortened V by 4 bases and J by 1 base, and 12 bases separated the two germline ends. The CDR3 reads CASSRIDSGTDTQYF. CDR3 DNA, as far as it was read: TGTGCCAGCAGCCGAATAGATAGCGGCACAGATACG.

The table lists this clone with many counts. Read data end 3 residues before the CDR3 end; the end is taken from the germline J gene. The chain employs TRBV7-3 and TRBJ2-3, with D perhaps matching TRBD1 (5 bases). CDR1 SGHTA and CDR2 FQGTGA come from the germline V gene. V shed 2 bases and J shed 1 base, with 7 bases lying between them. This CDR3 has 14 residues. The part of the CDR3 DNA that was read is TGTGCCAGCAGCTTAGACAGAGGCACAGATACG. As protein: CASSLDRGTDT. The whole CDR3 sequence reads CASSLDRGTDTQYF.

This clone was observed many times. The read halts 3 residues ahead of the CDR3 end, with the missing end drawn from the germline J gene. The rearrangement links TRBV30 to TRBJ1-1; TRBD1 aligns across 7 bases. J lost 0 bases, V lost 0 bases, and 13 bases had no gene match. The CDR3 contains 18 residues. The germline V gene has CDR1 GTSNPN and CDR2 SVGIG (reference sequence). CDR3 amino acids: CAWSVDRVKRAMNTEAFF. The CDR3 bases that were read are TGTGCCTGGAGTGTAGACAGGGTGAAAAGGGCGATGAACACTGAA. The whole variable domain, remainder taken from reference TRBV30 and TRBJ1-1, is SQTIHQWPATLVQPVGSPLSLECTVEGTSNPNLYWYRQAAGRGLQLLFYSVGIGQISSEVPQNLSASRPQDRQFILSSKKLLLSDSGFYLCAWSVDRVKRAMNTEAFFGQGTRLTVV.

This clone was recorded many times. The read finishes 3 residues shy of the CDR3 end, and the germline J gene is used to complete it. The chain joins TRBV5-1 to TRBJ2-3; no clear D gene. Germline V gives CDR1 SGHRS, CDR2 YFSETQ. The CDR3 length is 17 residues. The V end was cut by 1 base, the J end by 3 bases, with 18 bases between. The CDR3 spells CASSLMTAATLTDTQYF. CDR3 DNA, as far as it was read: TGCGCCAGCAGCTTGATGACGGCGGCTACTCTGACAGATACG.

This clone occurred many times. The read ends 3 residues before the CDR3 terminus; that terminus is restored from the germline J gene. The V call is TRBV6-1, the J call TRBJ2-2; tentative D call: TRBD2 (6 bases). The CDR3 extends over 15 amino acids. Per germline, CDR1 MNHNS and CDR2 SASEGT. V dropped 1 base and J dropped 6 bases, with 12 bases sitting between them. The CDR3 protein is CASSEGRLDAGELFF. CDR3 bases read: TGTGCCAGCAGTGAAGGGAGACTAGATGCCGGGGAG.

This clone has a count of ten or more. With the read ending 3 residues before the CDR3 end, the germline J gene is used to fill in that end. J is TRBJ2-1 and V is TRBV20-1, with 7 bases identical to TRBD2. The germline gives CDR1 DFQATT, CDR2 SNEGSKA (reference sequence). The CDR3 length is 14 residues. The V segment lost 1 base and the J segment 0 bases; nucleotides outside the gene matches: 0. The part of the CDR3 DNA that was read is TGCAGTGCTAGAGCGGGGGGCTCCTACAATGAG. Translated: CSARAGGSYNE. The full CDR3 protein is CSARAGGSYNEQFF.

This clone was recorded at least ten times. One junction end disagrees with the germline gene, perhaps due to a read error. The CDR3 is cut off 3 residues early in the read; its end comes from the germline J gene. The chain joins TRBV5-1 to TRBJ2-3; unclear D gene. Germline V gene lookup returns CDR1 SGHRS and CDR2 YFSETQ. CDR3 length equals 13 residues. The CDR3: CASSSISGDTQYF. The sequenced part of the CDR3 DNA is TGCGCCAGTAGCTCAATCTCCGGTGATACG.

This clone was seen ten or more times. The CDR3 end falls 3 residues outside the read, so it is completed with the germline J gene. This chain joins TRBV6-2 or TRBV6-3 and TRBJ2-4; 7 positions match TRBD1. Germline-derived CDR1 and CDR2 are MNHEY and SVGEGT. This CDR3 is 15 amino acids long. Unmatched junction bases numbered 11, after V lost 6 bases and J lost 6 bases. Incomplete CDR3 DNA: TGTGCCAGCAGCCAGACCCGGGACAGCCCAAACATT. Encoded protein: CASSQTRDSPNI. The whole CDR3 protein is CASSQTRDSPNIQYF.

This clone showed up many times. The read gets to within 3 residues of the CDR3 end, and the germline J gene fills in the rest. V is TRBV7-9 and J is TRBJ2-7, with 8 bases aligning to TRBD2. The CDR3 loop spans 15 amino acids. Germline V CDR1 and CDR2: SEHNR, FQNEAQ (reference sequence). V was pared by 0 bases and J by 4 bases, with 5 bases of the junction left unmatched. The CDR3 region is CASSLALADQYEQYF. The sequenced part of the CDR3 DNA is TGTGCCAGCAGCTTAGCACTAGCGGACCAGTACGAG.

To note about this clone: The read stops 3 residues short of the end of the CDR3; the missing end is completed from the germline J gene. V gene TRBV5-1 combines with J gene TRBJ2-1; D is possibly TRBD1 (6 bases). Trimming took 3 bases from V and 8 from J, leaving 12 bases between them. Germline values: CDR1 SGHRS, CDR2 YFSETQ. The CDR3 runs to 13 residues. CDR3 sequence: CASSSGTRDEQFF. The DNA read from the CDR3 is TGCGCCAGCAGCTCAGGGACACGCGATGAG.

Notes on this clone: Read coverage stops 3 residues before the CDR3 terminus; the germline J gene supplies the remainder. The chain employs TRBV19 and TRBJ2-3; TRBD2 aligns across 10 bases. The CDR3 consists of 15 residues. Germline V gene data show CDR1 as LNHDA and CDR2 as SQIVND (reference sequence). The sequenced CDR3 bases are TGTGCCAGTAGTATTACTAGCGGGGCCCAAGAGACG. Translating it yields CASSITSGAQET. The full CDR3 is CASSITSGAQETQYF. Based on the CDR3 plus reference TRBV19 and TRBJ2-3, the full variable domain is DGGITQSPKYLFRKEGQNVTLSCEQNLNHDAMYWYRQDPGQGLRLIYYSQIVNDFQKGDIAEGYSVSREKKESFPLTVTSAQKNPTAFYLCASSITSGAQETQYFGPGTRLTVL.

This clone was observed many times. The read ends 3 residues early relative to the CDR3; the germline J gene fills the gap. The chain employs TRBV5-1 and TRBJ1-4; TRBD1 might be the D (5 bases). Trimming took 4 bases from V and 7 from J, leaving 17 bases between them. This CDR3 region has 15 residues. CDR1 and CDR2 (germline): SGHRS, YFSETQ. The CDR3 reads CASSPGGSTREKLFF. The DNA read from the CDR3 is TGCGCCAGCAGCCCCGGGGGGTCGACTCGTGAAAAA.

This clone has at least ten counts. The part of the CDR3 DNA that was read is TGTGCCAGCAGCTCGGGACACTCCTACGAG. Translating gives CASSSGHSYE. The complete CDR3 protein is CASSSGHSYEQYF. V and J are TRBV5-6 and TRBJ2-7, with a tentative D call TRBD1 (6 bases). The read falls 3 residues short of the CDR3 end, and the missing part is taken from the germline J gene. The length of the CDR3 is 13 residues. V gave up 3 bases and J gave up 0 bases, with 7 bases separating them. Germline V CDR1 and CDR2: SGHDT, YYEEEE.

This clone was counted many times. The CDR3 region is CASGGDYNEQFF. The part of the CDR3 DNA that was read is TGTGCCAGCGGGGGGGACTACAATGAG. The chain employs TRBV6-2 or TRBV6-3 and TRBJ2-1, with 7 bases fitting TRBD2. The read is 3 residues too short to cover the CDR3 end, so that end is filled in from the germline J gene. The junction had 1 base not matched to a gene; V was cut back by 8 bases and J by 3 bases. The CDR3 is made up of 12 amino acids. Germline CDR1 is MNHEY and CDR2 is SVGEGT.

This clone was observed many times. The read is 3 residues too short to cover the CDR3 end, so that end is filled in from the germline J gene. V is TRBV18 and J is TRBJ1-1; D possibly corresponds to TRBD1 (5 bases). The CDR3 length is 15 residues. V was cut by 0 bases and J by 3 bases, with 11 bases left in between. The V gene's germline CDR1 is KGHSH and CDR2 LQKENI. CDR3 DNA, as far as it was read: TGTGCCAGCTCACCACCTCACTGGGGGGACACTGAA. Amino acids: CASSPPHWGDTE. The whole CDR3 region reads CASSPPHWGDTEAFF. Full variable domain (rest looked up from reference TRBV18 and TRBJ1-1): NAGVMQNPRHLVRRRGQEARLRCSPMKGHSHVYWYRQLPEEGLKFMVYLQKENIIDESGMPKERFSAEFPKEGPSILRIQQVVRGDSAAYFCASSPPHWGDTEAFFGQGTRLTVV.

This clone was seen ten or more times. The read halts 3 residues ahead of the CDR3 end, with the missing end drawn from the germline J gene. This chain joins TRBV4-1 and TRBJ2-7, with D possibly TRBD2 on 5 matching bases. CDR3 length equals 15 residues. Deletions cut 4 bases from V and 0 bases from J, with 13 bases between. From germline, CDR1 is MGHRA and CDR2 YSYEKL. CDR3 amino acids: CASSPLPRGSYEQYF. CDR3 DNA (partial): TGCGCCAGCAGCCCCCTCCCCCGGGGCTCCTACGAG.